A single sample gave rise to the 18 T cell receptor beta chains below, sequenced in a study of T cells in Graves' hyperthyroidism and ophthalmopathy. TCR beta CDR3 regions were amplified from RNA transcripts. Primed by the HTBI set, a first-round RT-PCR was run on the TCR CDR3. TCRdb independently ran MiXCR on the multiplex PCR reads; one entry per CDR3 protein. This table has about 610,000 distinct CDR3 sequences, 14% to 15% appearing once. The material sequenced was blood. The receptor source for this set is a woman between 40 and 50 years old with Graves' ophthalmopathy.

This sequence joins TRBV6-1 and TRBJ2-7; tentatively, D is TRBD2 (6 bases). Germline V gene sequence: CDR1 MNHNS, CDR2 SASEGT. V lost 7 bases to trimming and J lost 3 bases, with 13 bases between them. The CDR3 spans 13 residues. The CDR3 sequence is CASNRRGNYEQYF. DNA of the CDR3: TGTGCCAGCAATCGGCGGGGTAACTACGAGCAGTACTTC.

This clonotype was seen ten or more times. The CDR3 loop is CATRLAGGPLPLPYEQYF. In DNA form, the CDR3 reads TGTGCCACCAGGCTAGCGGGAGGGCCCCTCCCGCTCCCCTACGAGCAGTACTTC. The chain carries TRBV24-1 and TRBJ2-7, with 12 bases that match TRBD2. The CDR3 is 18 amino acids. Trimming removed 7 bases from V and 2 bases from J; junction bases left unmatched: 14. Germline V gene data show CDR1 as KGHDR and CDR2 as SFDVKD.

The chain joins TRBV5-1 to TRBJ2-2, with D unclear. CDR3 length: 14 amino acids. V was trimmed by 7 bases and J by 4 bases, leaving 14 bases between them. Germline V gene sequence: CDR1 SGHRS, CDR2 YFSETQ. The CDR3 DNA is TGCGCCAGCGCTAATTTGGGCGGCACCGGGGAGCTGTTTTTT. Encoded protein: CASANLGGTGELFF. Combining the CDR3 with reference TRBV5-1 and TRBJ2-2 gives the whole variable domain KAGVTQTPRYLIKTRGQQVTLSCSPISGHRSVSWYQQTPGQGLQFLFEYFSETQRNKGNFPGRFSGRQFSNSRSEMNVSTLELGDSALYLCASANLGGTGELFFGEGSRLTVL.

Only a few counts were recorded for this clonotype. The gene calls are TRBV5-1 and TRBJ1-1; 10 nucleotides align to TRBD1. Germline values: CDR1 SGHRS, CDR2 YFSETQ. This CDR3 contains 15 residues. Germline trimming cut 4 bases from V and 5 bases from J; bases unmatched to any gene: 8. The CDR3 DNA reads TGCGCCAGCAGCACACAGACAGGGGGCTATACTGAAGCTTTCTTT. Its protein product is CASSTQTGGYTEAFF. The complete variable domain, with remaining parts taken from reference TRBV5-1 and TRBJ1-1, reads KAGVTQTPRYLIKTRGQQVTLSCSPISGHRSVSWYQQTPGQGLQFLFEYFSETQRNKGNFPGRFSGRQFSNSRSEMNVSTLELGDSALYLCASSTQTGGYTEAFFGQGTRLTVV.

This clonotype has a handful of counts. The chain is built from TRBV12-3 or TRBV12-4 and TRBJ2-2; D ambiguous. V was clipped by 1 base and J by 4 bases, with 7 bases between them. There are 14 residues in the CDR3. This CDR3 is CASSLGVSTGELFF. Written as DNA, the CDR3 is TGTGCCAGCAGTTTAGGGGTCAGCACCGGGGAGCTGTTTTTT.

This clonotype has at least ten counts. V is TRBV28 and J is TRBJ2-7; D might be TRBD1 (6 bases). The CDR3 has 17 residues. V shed 4 bases and J shed 3 bases, with 22 bases lying between them. Germline V lookup: CDR1 MDHEN, CDR2 SYDVKM. The CDR3 coding sequence is TGTGCCAGCAGTTCCCCCCGGGGAGCGACAGGCTACTACGAGCAGTACTTC. Translation: CASSSPRGATGYYEQYF. Drawing the rest from reference TRBV28 and TRBJ2-7, the complete variable domain is DVKVTQSSRYLVKRTGEKVFLECVQDMDHENMFWYRQDPGLGLRLIYFSYDVKMKEKGDIPEGYSVSREKKERFSLILESASTNQTSMYLCASSSPRGATGYYEQYFGPGTRLTVT.

At least ten counts were recorded for this clonotype. V is TRBV12-3 or TRBV12-4 and J is TRBJ2-7; D is uncertain. This CDR3 contains 15 residues. V lost 2 bases, J lost 3 bases, and 14 bases lay in between. The CDR3 DNA reads TGTGCCAGCAGTTTATTGACCGGATCAGTCTACGAGCAGTACTTC. Protein sequence: CASSLLTGSVYEQYF.

The chain's CDR3 is CAISEAERGEQYF. The CDR3, as DNA: TGTGCCATCAGTGAGGCAGAAAGAGGGGAGCAGTACTTC. The V gene is TRBV10-3, the J gene TRBJ2-7, with D possibly matching TRBD2 (5 bases). V lost 2 bases and J lost 7, with 12 bases in between. The germline V gene encodes CDR1 ENHRY and CDR2 SYGVKD. The CDR3 covers 13 residues.

The chain is built from TRBV15 and TRBJ2-5, with 11 bases that match TRBD2. The CDR3 has 15 residues. V lost 5 bases to trimming and J lost 8 bases; unmatched junction nucleotides: 10. Germline V CDR1 and CDR2: LNHNV, YYDKDF (reference sequence). CDR3 residues: CATSPSLAGGTTQYF. For the CDR3, the DNA is TGTGCCACCAGCCCTTCCTTAGCGGGAGGGACCACCCAGTACTTC.

This clonotype was recorded many times. The J gene is TRBJ2-5, the V gene TRBV2; 7 bases align to TRBD1. V shed 7 bases, J shed 4 bases, and the junction held 6 bases outside the gene matches. CDR1 and CDR2 from the germline V gene are SNHLY and FYNNEI. CDR3 size: 13 residues. The CDR3 nucleotides are TGTGCCAGCAAGGACAGGTCGACAGAGACCCAGTACTTC. Amino acid sequence: CASKDRSTETQYF.

This clonotype has ten or more counts. The chain joins TRBV4-3 to TRBJ1-5, with 9 bases fitting TRBD1. The germline CDR1 and CDR2 sequences are LGHNA and YSLEER. The CDR3 is 16 residues long. V trimming: 0 bases; J trimming: 6 bases; junction bases outside the gene matches: 6. The CDR3 nucleotides are TGCGCCAGCAGCCAAGATTGGGGACAGGGCGGTCAGCCCCAGCATTTT. This codes for CASSQDWGQGGQPQHF.

Many counts were recorded for this clonotype. J is TRBJ2-5 and V is TRBV15; 13 bases align to TRBD2. This CDR3 has 18 residues. CDR1 is LNHNV and CDR2 is YYDKDF in the germline V gene (reference sequence). The V gene end was trimmed by 5 bases and the J gene end by 0 bases; junction bases not matched to a gene: 9. The DNA of the CDR3 is TGTGCCACCAGCTCCGGACTAGCGGGAGCCCGGTACCAAGAGACCCAGTACTTC. This encodes CATSSGLAGARYQETQYF.

The sample holds many counts of this clonotype. The gene calls are TRBV9 and TRBJ2-1, with unresolved D. V was cut by 0 bases and J by 1 base, with 5 bases left in between. The germline gives CDR1 SGDLS, CDR2 YYNGEE. The CDR3 runs 14 residues. The CDR3 bases are TGTGCCAGCAGCGTAGTTAGGTCCTACAATGAGCAGTTCTTC. This translates into CASSVVRSYNEQFF.

This clonotype was observed a handful of times. The rearrangement links TRBV7-9 to TRBJ2-5; TRBD2 matches 10 bases. V gave up 4 bases and J gave up 2 bases; unmatched junction bases: 7. Germline CDR1 SEHNR, CDR2 FQNEAQ (reference sequence). The CDR3 covers 16 residues. This CDR3 reads CASSSLSGREQETQYF. The CDR3 bases are TGTGCCAGCAGCTCTTTGAGCGGGAGGGAGCAAGAGACCCAGTACTTC. The variable domain in full, with the rest retrieved from reference TRBV7-9 and TRBJ2-5, is DTGVSQNPRHKITKRGQNVTFRCDPISEHNRLYWYRQTLGQGPEFLTYFQNEAQLEKSRLLSDRFSAERPKGSFSTLEIQRTEQGDSAMYLCASSSLSGREQETQYFGPGTRLLVL.

This clonotype has only a few counts. CDR3 residues: CSARTPRSGGRPEQYF. CDR3 sequence (DNA): TGCAGTGCTAGAACTCCTAGGTCGGGAGGGCGACCCGAGCAGTACTTC. V usage is TRBV20-1 and J usage is TRBJ2-7, with TRBD2 matching over 8 bases. V was pared by 2 bases and J by 6 bases, with 15 bases of the junction left unmatched. CDR1 is DFQATT, CDR2 SNEGSKA, per germline (reference sequence). There are 16 residues in the CDR3.

The CDR3, as DNA: TGTGCCAGCAGTTCAAAGTTCTGGTTCTACACCTTC. Translating gives CASSSKFWFYTF. V and J are TRBV12-3 or TRBV12-4 and TRBJ1-2; D not resolved. V was shortened by 4 bases and J by 10 bases, with 13 bases between the two germline ends. The CDR3 consists of 12 residues.

This clonotype was detected ten times or more. V usage is TRBV2 and J usage is TRBJ2-7; D unresolved. This CDR3 is 12 amino acids long. V was trimmed by 3 bases and J by 0 bases, leaving 3 bases between them. Germline CDR1 and CDR2: SNHLY and FYNNEI. The CDR3 sequence: CASSDSSYEQYF. CDR3 coding DNA: TGTGCCAGCAGTGACAGCTCCTACGAGCAGTACTTC.

In this sample, this clonotype turned up a few times. V and J are TRBV28 and TRBJ2-2; 10 positions agree with TRBD2. J gave up 0 bases and V 6 bases, and 10 bases lay outside the gene matches. CDR1 is MDHEN and CDR2 is SYDVKM in the germline V gene. The CDR3 loop spans 18 amino acids. CDR3 sequence: CASSRRSGRGANTGELFF. CDR3 DNA sequence: TGTGCCAGCAGCCGACGGAGCGGGAGGGGAGCGAACACCGGGGAGCTGTTTTTT. Full variable domain (remainder filled in from reference TRBV28 and TRBJ2-2): DVKVTQSSRYLVKRTGEKVFLECVQDMDHENMFWYRQDPGLGLRLIYFSYDVKMKEKGDIPEGYSVSREKKERFSLILESASTNQTSMYLCASSRRSGRGANTGELFFGEGSRLTVL.